This T cell receptor beta chain was recovered during a study of T cells in localized non-small cell lung cancer. Study results and caveats: Uninvolved adjacent lung had more T cell clonality than any other tissue, topping tumor. Turning up in adjacent lung were a median around 60 of the top 100 tumor clones.

For this clone: Its matching antigen is unknown.

Generated by immunoSEQ multiplex PCR, the TCRdb table keeps only in-frame clones and is missing some. Of roughly 72,000 clones detected, 80% appear once; the ten largest clones hold 8% to 10%. V gave up 3 bases and J gave up 3 bases, with 11 bases separating them. In germline, CDR1 is SNHLY, CDR2 FYNNEI. The CDR3 runs 14 residues. The chain couples TRBV2 to TRBJ1-1; D might be TRBD1 (6 bases). The sequencing used peripheral blood, collected before any cancer treatment. The sequence came from a female donor older than 55 with stage I lung adenocarcinoma. DNA of the CDR3: TGTGCCAGCAGTGATCCAGGGGCCTACACTGAAGCTTTCTTT. It codes for CASSDPGAYTEAFF.